The 8 T cell receptor beta chains in this list originate from one sample, sequenced in a study of identical twins. TCRdb used MiXCR to reprocess the 5' RACE reads, holding one entry per CDR3 protein. The sample contains fewer than 550,000 distinct CDR3 sequences, about 15% of which appear only once. The data were also submitted as part of a second study, on yellow fever vaccine responses in identical twins.

Sample: CD4+ T cells sorted from blood. The receptors stem from a woman aged 18-29 years in good health.

There are a few counts of this clonotype. This sequence joins TRBV6-5 and TRBJ2-2; TRBD2 might be the D (6 bases). V was shortened by 4 bases and J by 4 bases, with 13 bases between the two germline ends. This CDR3 is built from 15 residues. The germline CDR1 and CDR2 sequences are MNHEY and SVGAGI. Here the CDR3 reads CASSLERRGTGELFF. Written as DNA, the CDR3 is TGTGCCAGCAGTTTAGAACGGAGGGGCACCGGGGAGCTGTTTTTT.

This chain links TRBV20-1 with TRBJ2-2; D is undetermined. Trimming cost V 2 bases and J 0 bases, with 10 bases left between them. Germline loops: CDR1 DFQATT, CDR2 SNEGSKA (reference sequence). The CDR3 totals 15 residues. Written as DNA, the CDR3 is TGCAGTGCTAGATCCTGGGCAGCGAACACCGGGGAGCTGTTTTTT. This gives the protein CSARSWAANTGELFF.

This chain connects TRBV9 to TRBJ1-1; D not certain. This CDR3 is built from 13 residues. Germline V gives CDR1 SGDLS, CDR2 YYNGEE. V lost 2 bases, J lost 0 bases, and 5 bases lay in between. Written as DNA, the CDR3 is TGTGCCAGCAGCGTGTTAGTGAACACTGAAGCTTTCTTT. This sequence encodes CASSVLVNTEAFF.

The V call is TRBV12-3 or TRBV12-4, the J call TRBJ2-1; no firm D call. Trimming stripped 5 bases from V and 12 bases from J, with 14 bases between. The length of the CDR3 is 12 residues. CDR3 nucleotides: TGTGCCAGCAGTCGTCCCGGCGATCGGCAGTTCTTC. This encodes CASSRPGDRQFF.

This clonotype appeared a few times. The genes are TRBV12-3 or TRBV12-4 and TRBJ1-5, with TRBD1 matching 8 bases. The V gene end was trimmed by 0 bases and the J gene end by 6 bases; junction bases not matched to a gene: 4. This CDR3 is 15 amino acids long. As DNA, the CDR3 is TGTGCCAGCAGTTTAGCCTACAGGGGGGGTCAGCCCCAGCATTTT. Protein sequence: CASSLAYRGGQPQHF.

This clonotype was seen a few times. The J gene is TRBJ2-7, the V gene TRBV6-6; 7 bases agree with TRBD1. J gave up 4 bases and V 5 bases, and 5 bases lay outside the gene matches. This CDR3 contains 13 residues. CDR1 is MNHNY, CDR2 SVGAGI, per germline (reference sequence). CDR3 in DNA: TGTGCCAGCAGTCGAGGGGGCAGGTACGAGCAGTACGTC. Residues: CASSRGGRYEQYV.

This clonotype was observed a handful of times. The V and J genes are TRBV20-1 and TRBJ2-1; D gene uncertain. V was shortened by 6 bases and J by 7 bases, with 10 bases between the two germline ends. The CDR3 length is 11 residues. Germline assignment: CDR1 DFQATT and CDR2 SNEGSKA (reference sequence). The CDR3 nucleotides are TGCAGTGCCCTCAAAGTAAATGAGCAGTTCTTC. This encodes CSALKVNEQFF.

This clonotype was seen repeatedly, ten times or more. V gene TRBV5-1 combines with J gene TRBJ1-5; TRBD1 aligns across 9 bases. V was pared by 9 bases and J by 11 bases, with 12 bases of the junction left unmatched. CDR1 is SGHRS, CDR2 YFSETQ, per germline. The CDR3 has 13 amino acids. CDR3 sequence: CATPGQGIGSQHF. CDR3 sequence (DNA): TGCGCCACGCCGGGACAGGGCATCGGGTCCCAGCATTTT.